The present entry profiles one T cell receptor (beta chain) with its context. The data belong to a study of shared clonotypes between healthy human individuals. Sorted-subset replicate PCRs used roughly 220 ng DNA, around 31,000 T cell genomes. Only in-frame clones appear in the TCRdb table, and some are missing; sequencing was by immunoSEQ multiplex PCR. The sample carries tens of thousands of clones, about 65% recorded once. Trimming took 2 bases from V and 3 from J; bases not matched to a gene: 9. Germline CDR1 and CDR2: LGHNA and YSLEER. This CDR3 is built from 16 residues. The donor population consisted of healthy HIV-negative adults with no recent acute infections or vaccinations.

The sequencing input was memory CD8+ T cells sorted from blood. Subset of the sample: CD45RO+ cells pooled with CCR7-negative TemRA cells. The chain joins TRBV4-3 to TRBJ2-7; 8 nucleotides line up with TRBD1. This receptor was identified in a man aged 25 to 45 in good health. The CDR3 DNA is TGCGCCAGCAGCCAATCCGAAGGGACAGGCAGCTACGAGCAGTACTTC. It is translated as CASSQSEGTGSYEQYF.